The clone carrying this T cell receptor beta chain was found many times. Antigen: not known. TCRdb redid the calling of the RACE reads with MiXCR, one entry per CDR3 protein. This table holds nearly 350,000 distinct CDR3 sequences, around 6.9% found once. The source of the sample is a study of human T cells and chemical hapten exposure. Notes on the study in general: Expanded TCR counts at PT1 were positively correlated with the patch test score.

Time point indicated: patch test 1, 2 weeks after DPC sensitization. Treatment noted: therapeutic diphenylcyclopropenone sensitization with weekly scalp DPC. Blood was drawn before each patch test was applied. The study enrolled 18 to 70-year-old alopecia patients suitable for DPC. The source is a young woman with alopecia areata. Some clones in this sample may be carry-over from other donors' samples. Source: whole blood, taken in connection with sensitization to the hapten diphenylcyclopropenone (DPC).

The CDR3 spells CASSFLVRPRGTDTQYF. CDR3 in DNA: TGTGCCAGCAGCTTTCTGGTCAGGCCACGGGGCACAGATACGCAGTATTTT. The V and J genes are TRBV11-1 and TRBJ2-3; unclear D gene. Looked up from germline, CDR1 is SGHAT and CDR2 is FQDESV (reference sequence). Between the trimmed V and J ends, which lost 3 bases and 1 base, there was a span of 17 bases. The CDR3 spans 17 residues.